The clone carrying this T cell receptor (beta chain) came up a few times. Its antigen is as yet unknown. In the same sample, other DNA sequences code for this CDR3. Between the trimmed V and J ends, which lost 1 base and 6 bases, there was a span of 5 bases. Germline loops: CDR1 ENHRY, CDR2 SYGVKD. The CDR3 spans 12 residues. The data belong to a study of beta chain features in type 1 diabetes. Study-wide points: Insertions were fewer and deletions more numerous at VDJ junctions in type 1 diabetes patients. Sampled from patients, naive, central memory and Treg TCRB repertoires appeared more similar than those sampled from healthy donors. Shorter TCRB CDR3s, moderately but significantly so, marked every one of the four CD4+ subsets in Type 1 diabetes patients.

Expressed TCRB transcripts were sequenced because the isolated RNA had all been reverse transcribed beforehand. Using immunoSEQ multiplex PCR, the repertoire was profiled, and TCRdb retains in-frame clones only, with some absent. The sample shows about 900,000 clones, 15% to 20% of them seen only once. The V gene is TRBV10-3, the J gene TRBJ2-3, with D uncertain. The TCR sequence derives from a woman under 30 in good health. The source material was naive CD4+ T cells from blood. The CDR3 protein is CAISELSDTQYF. The CDR3 DNA sequence: TGTGCCATCAGTGAGTTGAGCGATACGCAGTATTTT.